The sequence of this T cell receptor (beta chain) was determined in a study of blood T cell repertoires in COVID-19. Study background: The origin of the acute and convalescent COVID-19 samples was the United States, Italy and Spain. PBMCs, B-cell-depleted T cells, or T cells were the source of the cDNA or gDNA that made up the material.

The CDR3 is 16 residues long. CDR1 is MNHEY and CDR2 is SVGEGT in the germline V gene. Trimming took 6 bases from V and 4 from J; bases not matched to a gene: 9. Original handling: The assay estimated nucleated cells by amplifying reference gene primers. Clones were read by immunoSEQ multiplex PCR, and TCRdb kept only the in-frame ones, dropping some. Clonal size and the V and J genes are those of that table, whereas D and trimming came from the DNA. The table shows 30,000 to 40,000 clones, with 85% occurring only once. Sequencing used peripheral blood. The TCR originated in a man aged 55 to 70 with active or convalescent COVID-19. The chain employs TRBV6-2 or TRBV6-3 and TRBJ2-5; TRBD2 agrees at 12 bases. The CDR3 coding sequence is TGTGCCAGCAGCCCTCCTAGCGGGAGGGCGGGAGAGACCCAGTACTTC. Amino acids: CASSPPSGRAGETQYF.